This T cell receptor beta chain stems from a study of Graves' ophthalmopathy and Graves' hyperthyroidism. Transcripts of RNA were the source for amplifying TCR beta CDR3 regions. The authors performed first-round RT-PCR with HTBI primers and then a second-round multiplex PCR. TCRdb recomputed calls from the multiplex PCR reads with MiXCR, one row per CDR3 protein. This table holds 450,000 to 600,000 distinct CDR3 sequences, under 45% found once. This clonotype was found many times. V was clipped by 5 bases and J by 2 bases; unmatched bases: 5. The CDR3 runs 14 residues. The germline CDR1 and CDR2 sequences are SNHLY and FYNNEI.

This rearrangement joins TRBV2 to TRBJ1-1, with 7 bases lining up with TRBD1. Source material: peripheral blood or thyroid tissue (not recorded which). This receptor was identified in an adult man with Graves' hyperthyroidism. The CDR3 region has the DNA TGTGCCAGCAGTAACCGGGACAGAAACACTGAAGCTTTCTTT. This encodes CASSNRDRNTEAFF. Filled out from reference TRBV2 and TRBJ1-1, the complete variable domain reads EPEVTQTPSHQVTQMGQEVILRCVPISNHLYFYWYRQILGQKVEFLVSFYNNEISEKSEIFDDQFSVERPDGSNFTLKIRSTKLEDSAMYFCASSNRDRNTEAFFGQGTRLTVV.